The text below deals with one T cell receptor beta chain. Libraries were prepared by immunoSEQ multiplex PCR; TCRdb keeps only in-frame clonotypes and omits some of them. The profile shows 49,000 or so clones, around 94% of them singletons. Germline CDR1 SGHTA, CDR2 FQGTGA. V was pared by 4 bases and J by 0 bases, with 4 bases between. The CDR3 covers 12 residues. The sample belongs to a study of T cell changes during pregnancy in multiple sclerosis. V is TRBV7-3 and J is TRBJ2-7; D is uncertain. This material consisted of CD8+ T cells from peripheral blood mononuclear cells, taken before pregnancy. This TCR derives from a female donor with multiple sclerosis, enrolled in a pregnancy study. CDR3 DNA: TGTGCCAGCAGCTCGAGCTCCTACGAGCAGTACTTC. It specifies CASSSSSYEQYF.